Each of the 26 T cell receptor beta chains below was sequenced from the same sample in a study of Ad26.COV2.S vaccination and SARS-CoV-2 variants. Described treatment: some 20 received Ad26.COV2.S at low or high dose, single or two shots; about 5 received placebo; per-sample allocation not given. Sampling was done on day 63 after the first vaccine or placebo injection. Produced via immunoSEQ multiplex PCR; TCRdb's table is partial and in-frame only. The data contain about 430,000 clones, 90% of them singletons. Sequenced here: peripheral blood, sampled in a trial of Ad26.COV2.S vaccine versus placebo. These receptors all come from a person aged 18-60 years who received the Ad26.COV2.S COVID-19 vaccine or a placebo.

The chain uses TRBV5-1 and TRBJ2-5; 7 bases are shared with TRBD1. The V and J ends lost 4 bases and 2 bases, in that order; junction bases with no gene match: 8. This CDR3 has 15 amino acids. In germline, CDR1 is SGHRS, CDR2 YFSETQ. DNA for the CDR3: TGCGCCAGCAGCCCCTACGGGACAGAACAAGAGACCCAGTACTTC. Its protein product is CASSPYGTEQETQYF.

The rearrangement links TRBV6-5 to TRBJ1-1; 9 nucleotides agree with TRBD1. V shed 6 bases, J shed 1 base, and the junction held 3 bases outside the gene matches. The CDR3 has 14 residues. Germline V gives CDR1 MNHEY, CDR2 SVGAGI. The CDR3 spells CASSLQGANTEAFF. DNA for the CDR3: TGTGCCAGCAGCTTACAGGGGGCGAACACTGAAGCTTTCTTT.

This chain connects TRBV5-6 to TRBJ2-7, with a tentative D call TRBD2 (6 bases). The germline V and J ends were trimmed by 0 bases and 4 bases, with 20 bases remaining between them. This CDR3 is 17 amino acids long. CDR1 SGHDT and CDR2 YYEEEE come from the germline V gene. CDR3 amino acids: CASSLAIISGLPYEQYF. The DNA of the CDR3 is TGTGCCAGCAGCTTGGCGATCATTTCGGGACTCCCTTACGAGCAGTACTTC.

The chain employs TRBV21-1 and TRBJ2-7; the table's D call TRBD2 went unverified against the DNA. TRBV21-1 counts as a pseudogene. The CDR3 has 19 residues. In DNA, the CDR3 is TGTGCCAGCAGCGCCACAACCCTTTACTATAGCGGGCCTACCTACGAGCAGTACTTC. Translated, it gives CASSATTLYYSGPTYEQYF.

This chain connects TRBV10-1 to TRBJ2-5, with D maybe TRBD2 (5 bases). V was shortened by 3 bases and J by 1 base, with 9 bases between the two germline ends. Germline assignment: CDR1 WNHNN and CDR2 SYGVQD (reference sequence). The CDR3 has 14 residues. CDR3 loop: CASSEGLAQETQYF. The DNA of the CDR3 is TGCGCCAGCAGTGAAGGGCTAGCCCAAGAGACCCAGTACTTC.

This CDR3 reads CASSLKGPGTEAFF. CDR3 DNA: TGCGCCAGCAGCTTGAAAGGGCCGGGGACTGAAGCTTTCTTT. The J gene is TRBJ1-1, the V gene TRBV5-1; D unresolved. Germline CDR1 and CDR2: SGHRS and YFSETQ. The CDR3 is 14 amino acids. V dropped 1 base and J dropped 5 bases, with 12 bases sitting between them.

The chain uses TRBV18 and TRBJ2-7; 9 bases align to TRBD1. J gave up 0 bases and V 5 bases, and 5 bases lay outside the gene matches. CDR1 and CDR2 from the germline V gene are KGHSH and LQKENI. The CDR3 consists of 15 residues. Here the CDR3 reads CASSKTGGFSYEQYF. DNA for the CDR3: TGTGCCAGCTCAAAAACAGGGGGCTTCTCCTACGAGCAGTACTTC.

V is TRBV4-3 and J is TRBJ2-7; D assignment may be TRBD1 or TRBD2 (5 bases each). Germline CDR1 reads LGHNA; CDR2 reads YSLEER. The CDR3 is 15 residues long. Trimming stripped 0 bases from V and 3 bases from J, with 12 bases between. The CDR3 sequence is CASSQDRDVYYEQYF. DNA of the CDR3: TGCGCCAGCAGCCAAGATCGGGACGTATACTACGAGCAGTACTTC.

This chain joins TRBV28 and TRBJ1-5, with 7 bases matching TRBD1. CDR1 and CDR2 from the germline V gene are MDHEN and SYDVKM. The CDR3 runs to 14 residues. V was clipped by 8 bases and J by 1 base; unmatched bases: 5. The CDR3 nucleotides are TGTGCCAGCCTGAAACAGGGGAGCAATCAGCCCCAGCATTTT. Translating gives CASLKQGSNQPQHF.

The rearrangement joins TRBV6-2 or TRBV6-3 to TRBJ1-2; D is perhaps TRBD1 (6 bases). Germline CDR1 is MNHEY and CDR2 is SVGEGT. V was trimmed by 2 bases and J by 10 bases, leaving 8 bases between them. This CDR3 has 11 residues. The CDR3 reads CASSYDRIYTF. As DNA, the CDR3 is TGTGCCAGCAGTTACGACAGGATCTACACCTTC.

V is TRBV5-5 and J is TRBJ2-5, with D perhaps TRBD1 (6 bases). Germline V CDR1 and CDR2: SGHKS, YYEKEE (reference sequence). V was cut by 4 bases and J by 3 bases, with 19 bases left in between. The CDR3 runs 16 residues. CDR3 nucleotide sequence: TGTGCCAGCAGCCCTCAACAGGGCCGACGGGAAGAGACCCAGTACTTC. Encoded protein: CASSPQQGRREETQYF.

The chain uses TRBV7-8 and TRBJ2-7; D call uncertain. This CDR3 spans 14 amino acids. The germline V gene has CDR1 SGHVS and CDR2 FQNEAQ. V shed 0 bases and J shed 5 bases, with 11 bases lying between them. This chain's CDR3 is CASSLALGIHEQYF. The CDR3 DNA is TGTGCCAGCAGCTTAGCGCTCGGTATTCACGAGCAGTACTTC.

Comments on this clone: At the DNA level, this CDR3 is encoded by other sequences in the same sample as well. The rearrangement joins TRBV19 to TRBJ1-5, with TRBD1 matching 10 bases. CDR1 is LNHDA, CDR2 SQIVND, per germline (reference sequence). The CDR3 runs to 15 residues. J was trimmed by 2 bases and V by 4 bases; bases with no gene match: 2. CDR3 DNA sequence: TGTGCCAGTAGTACGGGGACAGGGGGCAATCAGCCCCAGCATTTT. Its protein product is CASSTGTGGNQPQHF.

In its sample, this clone was seen a few times. The J gene is TRBJ2-1, the V gene TRBV14; 7 bases line up with TRBD2. The CDR3 length is 17 residues. Germline V gene lookup returns CDR1 SGHDN and CDR2 FVKESK. The ends lost 3 bases at V and 4 bases at J; junction bases unmatched: 12. The CDR3 DNA reads as TGTGCCAGCAGCCAGGGCTGGTCAGCGGGATCTTACAATGAGCAGTTCTTC. Its translation: CASSQGWSAGSYNEQFF.

The chain employs TRBV7-8 and TRBJ2-1; the match to TRBD2 covers 7 bases. V trimming: 5 bases; J trimming: 3 bases; junction bases outside the gene matches: 7. The CDR3 has 15 residues. Germline assignment: CDR1 SGHVS and CDR2 FQNEAQ. In nucleotides, the CDR3 is TGTGCCAGCAGCCCGACGGGAGGTTTCTACAATGAGCAGTTCTTC. Its translation: CASSPTGGFYNEQFF.

The chain has TRBV5-1 and TRBJ2-7; D possibly corresponds to TRBD1 (5 bases). CDR1 SGHRS and CDR2 YFSETQ come from the germline V gene. V was pared by 1 base and J by 3 bases, with 11 bases between. CDR3 size: 14 residues. CDR3 sequence: CASSLRAGHYEQYF. The CDR3 bases are TGCGCCAGCAGCTTGAGGGCAGGGCACTACGAGCAGTACTTC.

The rearrangement links TRBV10-2 to TRBJ1-2; 7 bases map to TRBD1. This CDR3 spans 14 amino acids. CDR1 and CDR2 from the germline V gene are WSHSY and SAAADI. The V gene end was trimmed by 0 bases and the J gene end by 6 bases; junction bases not matched to a gene: 4. CDR3 sequence (DNA): TGCGCCAGCAGTGAGTCCCGACAGGGAAATGGCTACACCTTC. Translated: CASSESRQGNGYTF.

This clone was counted once. The rearrangement links TRBV18 to TRBJ2-6; D ambiguous. CDR3 length equals 16 residues. Germline CDR1 is KGHSH and CDR2 is LQKENI. Trimming took 0 bases from V and 2 from J, leaving 8 bases between them. CDR3 protein: CASSPPGWTGANVLTF. The DNA of the CDR3 is TGTGCCAGCTCACCACCGGGCTGGACTGGGGCCAACGTCCTGACTTTC.

The chain couples TRBV30 to TRBJ2-1; D unresolved. The CDR3 runs to 16 residues. The V end was cut by 0 bases, the J end by 5 bases, with 17 bases between. The germline V gene has CDR1 GTSNPN and CDR2 SVGIG (reference sequence). Here the CDR3 reads CAWSVIGYRPDNEQFF. For the CDR3, the DNA is TGTGCCTGGAGTGTAATTGGTTACCGTCCCGACAATGAGCAGTTCTTC.

The chain joins TRBV29-1 to TRBJ1-1; D may be TRBD1 (5 bases). CDR3 length equals 11 residues. Germline lookup yields CDR1 SQVTM and CDR2 ANQGSEA. With 4 bases removed from V and 10 bases from J, the gap between germline ends came to 13 bases. The CDR3 is CSVGDGVSAFF. The DNA for the CDR3 is TGCAGCGTTGGGGACGGCGTGTCAGCTTTCTTT.

This clone was seen just once. V usage is TRBV24-1 and J usage is TRBJ1-1; 7 nucleotides line up with TRBD1. The CDR3 consists of 13 residues. The J segment lost 7 bases and the V segment lost 2 bases, leaving 3 bases of the junction unmatched. The germline V gene has CDR1 KGHDR and CDR2 SFDVKD. The CDR3 sequence: CATSDSTGFEAFF. DNA of the CDR3: TGTGCCACCAGTGATTCGACAGGGTTTGAAGCTTTCTTT.

The chain joins TRBV5-8 to TRBJ2-7; D ambiguous. The germline gives CDR1 SGHTS, CDR2 YDEGEE. V was trimmed by 2 bases and J by 2 bases, leaving 11 bases between them. This CDR3 region has 14 residues. The DNA for the CDR3 is TGTGCCAGCAGCTTAGGCTTTAAACCCTACGAGCAGTACTTC. Translated, it gives CASSLGFKPYEQYF. The variable domain in full, with the rest retrieved from reference TRBV5-8 and TRBJ2-7, is EAGVTQSPTHLIKTRGQQATLRCSPISGHTSVYWYQQALGLGLQFLLWYDEGEERNRGNFPPRFSGRQFPNYSSELNVNALELEDSALYLCASSLGFKPYEQYFGPGTRLTVT.

The CDR3 DNA reads as TGTGCCATCCCGACGGGAAGAGCCTCTTACTATGGCTACACCTTC. The encoded protein is CAIPTGRASYYGYTF. The chain carries TRBV10-3 and TRBJ1-2; D is unresolved. The V gene's germline CDR1 is ENHRY and CDR2 SYGVKD. This CDR3 is built from 15 residues. The ends were cut back, 8 bases at V and 3 bases at J, with 19 bases in the middle.

This chain links TRBV7-2 with TRBJ1-1; D unclear. CDR1 is SGHTA, CDR2 FQGNSA, per germline. This CDR3 is 14 amino acids long. Trimming stripped 3 bases from V and 1 base from J, with 9 bases between. CDR3 protein: CASSLFPENTEAFF. Here the CDR3 DNA reads TGTGCCAGCAGCTTGTTCCCAGAGAACACTGAAGCTTTCTTT.

The chain uses TRBV18 and TRBJ2-1; the D gene is possibly TRBD1 (5 bases). Germline CDR1 is KGHSH and CDR2 is LQKENI. This CDR3 contains 15 residues. Deletions cut 0 bases from V and 9 bases from J, with 15 bases between. CDR3 residues: CASSPPGPRSGEQFF. Here the CDR3 DNA reads TGTGCCAGCTCACCACCGGGGCCGAGATCGGGTGAGCAGTTCTTC.

V gene TRBV6-2 or TRBV6-3 combines with J gene TRBJ2-7; 8 bases are a match to TRBD2. Germline V gene data show CDR1 as MNHEY and CDR2 as SVGEGT. The V and J ends lost 5 bases and 1 base, in that order; junction bases with no gene match: 7. This CDR3 is built from 15 residues. CDR3 loop: CASSRQREISYEQYF. CDR3 in DNA: TGTGCCAGCAGTCGACAGCGGGAGATTTCCTACGAGCAGTACTTC.